This is a list of T cell receptor beta chains from one sample in a study of identical twins. Using its own MiXCR run on the 5' RACE reads, TCRdb lists one record per CDR3 protein. The repertoire holds about 470,000 distinct CDR3 sequences, with 24% as singletons. These same data were also listed under a study on T cells expressing NK-cell markers.

The material sequenced was CD4+ T cells sorted from blood. All receptors come from a woman aged 18-29 years in good health. CDR3s include the opening cysteine and the closing phenylalanine or tryptophan.

V gene: TRBV20-1; J gene: TRBJ1-1; CDR3 protein: CSAIRDNEDTEAFF
V gene: TRBV10-3; J gene: TRBJ2-5; CDR3 protein: CAISESMGGQYF
V gene: TRBV2; J gene: TRBJ2-4; CDR3 protein: CASSEATSAKNIQYF
V gene: TRBV18; J gene: TRBJ1-1; CDR3 protein: CASSPMKTRDTEAFF
V gene: TRBV5-1; J gene: TRBJ1-1; CDR3 protein: CASSFNLNTEAFF
V gene: TRBV5-8; J gene: TRBJ2-3; CDR3 protein: CASTQGPHTDTQYF
V gene: TRBV9; J gene: TRBJ2-1; CDR3 protein: CASSVEVAYNEQFF
V gene: TRBV6-5; J gene: TRBJ1-2; CDR3 protein: CASGSPFPFTF
V gene: TRBV12-3/TRBV12-4; J gene: TRBJ1-1; CDR3 protein: CASSHRGEKAFF
V gene: TRBV9; J gene: TRBJ2-4; CDR3 protein: CASSARESGTKNIQYF
V gene: TRBV10-3; J gene: TRBJ1-2; CDR3 protein: CAIKTDTLNYGYTF
V gene: TRBV5-4; J gene: TRBJ2-2; CDR3 protein: CASSRLAGQNTGELFF
V gene: TRBV20-1; J gene: TRBJ1-1; CDR3 protein: CSARRTGRWNTEAFF
V gene: TRBV20-1; J gene: TRBJ1-6; CDR3 protein: CSARPGGSYNSPLHF
V gene: TRBV7-2; J gene: TRBJ2-7; CDR3 protein: CASSRAGRATYEQYF